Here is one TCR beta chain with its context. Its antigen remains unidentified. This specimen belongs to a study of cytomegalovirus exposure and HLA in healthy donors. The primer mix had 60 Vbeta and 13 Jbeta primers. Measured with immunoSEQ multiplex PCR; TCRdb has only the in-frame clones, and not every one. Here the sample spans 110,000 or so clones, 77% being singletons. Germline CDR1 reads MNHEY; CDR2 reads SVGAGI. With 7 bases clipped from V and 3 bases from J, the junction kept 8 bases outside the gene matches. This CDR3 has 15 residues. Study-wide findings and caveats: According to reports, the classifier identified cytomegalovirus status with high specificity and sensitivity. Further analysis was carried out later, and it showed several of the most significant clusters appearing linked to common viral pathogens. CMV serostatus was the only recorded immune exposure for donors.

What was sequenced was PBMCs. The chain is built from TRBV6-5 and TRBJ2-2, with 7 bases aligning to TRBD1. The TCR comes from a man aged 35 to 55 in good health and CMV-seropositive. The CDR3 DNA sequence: TGTGCCAGCACTCCCAGGGGGTCGTACACCGGGGAGCTGTTTTTT. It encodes CASTPRGSYTGELFF.